Following are 2 T cell receptor beta chains from one sample sequenced in a study of blood T cell repertoires in COVID-19. Profiled with immunoSEQ multiplex PCR; TCRdb holds only in-frame clones, not every one. Seen here are some 75,000 clones, about 89% observed once, and the top ten hold around 0.6%. The sequencing sample was made of peripheral blood. These receptors came from a man in his sixties with acute or convalescent COVID-19.

The chain combines TRBV14 with TRBJ2-2, with TRBD2 as a possible D gene (5 bases). The CDR3 sequence is 16 residues long. Per the germline V gene, CDR1 is SGHDN and CDR2 is FVKESK. The V and J ends lost 1 base and 1 base respectively, with 10 bases between them. The CDR3 here is CASSQGSGVNTGELFF. CDR3 DNA: TGTGCCAGCAGCCAAGGGAGCGGAGTGAACACCGGGGAGCTGTTTTTT.

The V and J genes are TRBV6-1 and TRBJ2-1; D might be TRBD2 (5 bases). The CDR3 loop spans 14 amino acids. CDR1 and CDR2 from the germline V gene are MNHNS and SASEGT. The V end lost 5 bases, the J end lost 3 bases, and 11 bases lay between the germline ends. The CDR3 reads CASSISGIYNEQFF. The CDR3 DNA reads TGTGCCAGCAGTATCTCCGGGATCTACAATGAGCAGTTCTTC.